Given below is one T cell receptor beta chain in context. TCRdb's copy holds only in-frame clones and misses some; the assay was immunoSEQ multiplex PCR. Of 100,000 to 120,000 clones listed, around 93% are singletons. This sample is part of a study of T cell responses to AZD1222 COVID-19 vaccine. The sequence was collected from an adult who received the AZD1222 COVID-19 vaccine. The sample consisted of peripheral blood, taken 28 days after the second AZD1222 dose.

The CDR3 DNA reads TGCGCCAGCAGCCAAGAACCAGGAGGGCAGCCTGGAAACACCATATATTTT. Translating gives CASSQEPGGQPGNTIYF. The chain couples TRBV4-1 to TRBJ1-3; no clear D. CDR1 is MGHRA and CDR2 is YSYEKL in the germline V gene. The CDR3 has 17 amino acids. The V gene lost 0 bases and the J gene lost 2 bases, with 14 bases spanning the gap.